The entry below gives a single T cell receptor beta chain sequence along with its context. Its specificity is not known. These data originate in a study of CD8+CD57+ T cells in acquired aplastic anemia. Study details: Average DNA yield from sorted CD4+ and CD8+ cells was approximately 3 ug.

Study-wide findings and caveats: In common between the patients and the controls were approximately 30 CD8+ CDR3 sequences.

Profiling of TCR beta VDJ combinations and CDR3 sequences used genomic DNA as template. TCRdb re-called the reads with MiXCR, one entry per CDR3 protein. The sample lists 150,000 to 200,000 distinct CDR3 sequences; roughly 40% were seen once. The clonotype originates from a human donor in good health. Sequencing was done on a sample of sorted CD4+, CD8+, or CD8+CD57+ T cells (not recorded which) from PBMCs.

Written as DNA, the CDR3 is TGTGCCAGTTCCGGGGCTAGCGGAAGCACCTACGAGCAGTACTTC. It encodes CASSGASGSTYEQYF. The chain recombines TRBV19 with TRBJ2-7, with 7 nucleotides matching TRBD2. The CDR3 loop spans 15 amino acids. V trimming: 8 bases; J trimming: 2 bases; junction bases outside the gene matches: 12. The germline CDR1 and CDR2 sequences are LNHDA and SQIVND (reference sequence).